The present T cell receptor beta chain was sequenced within a study of shared clonotypes between healthy human individuals. The study's findings and limits: With few donors, the genetic and exposure-history diversity represented was limited. The study generally estimated greater richness for naive than memory subsets. Some clonotypes were shared by all four sorted-subset donors, while others were not shared. The non-shared ones had lower generation probabilities than the shared ones.

Assay: immunoSEQ multiplex PCR; the TCRdb copy retains only in-frame clones and omits some. The sample holds roughly 2.4 million clones, roughly 95% seen once. Germline values: CDR1 MNHNS, CDR2 SASEGT. The trim removed 8 bases at V and 7 bases at J, leaving 8 bases unmatched. CDR3 length: 14 residues. A word on this clone: No antigen is known for it.

The sequence was obtained from a man aged 18 to 35 in good health. Sequenced: naive CD4+ T cells sorted from blood. Subset noted: CD45RA+ positively selected. The rearrangement links TRBV6-1 to TRBJ1-6; 7 positions match TRBD1. The CDR3 sequence is CASQGGTANSPLHF. CDR3 DNA sequence: TGTGCCAGCCAGGGGGGCACCGCCAATTCACCCCTCCACTTT.